This T cell receptor beta chain comes out of a study of PD-1 blockade in classical Hodgkin lymphoma. Broader study findings: Patients were excluded if nivolumab began under 1 year after ASCT (the autologous transplant).

All trial patients relapsed after autologous stem cell transplantation. Germline V gives CDR1 MNHEY, CDR2 SMNVEV (reference sequence). This CDR3 contains 14 residues. The V gene lost 3 bases and the J gene lost 4 bases, with 12 bases spanning the gap. The data were produced by immunoSEQ multiplex PCR, yet TCRdb's version contains in-frame clones alone and is incomplete. The repertoire includes about 110,000 clones, 80% to 90% of them detected once, and 20% sits in the top ten. About this clone itself: The antigen is not known.

The receptor was derived from a human donor with classical Hodgkin lymphoma. Sequenced here: peripheral blood mononuclear cells (PBMCs), sampled before the second cycle of nivolumab. The chain couples TRBV27 to TRBJ1-1, with TRBD1 as a possible D gene (6 bases). CDR3 loop: CASSLQGISTEAFF. As DNA, the CDR3 is TGTGCCAGCAGTTTGCAGGGGATTAGCACTGAAGCTTTCTTT.